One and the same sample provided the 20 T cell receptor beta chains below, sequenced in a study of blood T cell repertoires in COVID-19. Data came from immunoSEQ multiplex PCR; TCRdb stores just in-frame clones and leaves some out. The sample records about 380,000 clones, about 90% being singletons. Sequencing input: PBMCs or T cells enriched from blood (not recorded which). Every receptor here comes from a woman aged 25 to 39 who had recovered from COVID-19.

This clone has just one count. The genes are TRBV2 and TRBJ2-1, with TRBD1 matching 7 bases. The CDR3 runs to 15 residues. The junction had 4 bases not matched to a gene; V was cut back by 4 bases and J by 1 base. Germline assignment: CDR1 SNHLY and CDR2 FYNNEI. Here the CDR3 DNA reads TGTGCCAGCAGTGCCGACAGGGCGTCCTACAATGAGCAGTTCTTC. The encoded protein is CASSADRASYNEQFF.

The CDR3 reads CASSVRQGETQYF. CDR3 DNA sequence: TGTGCCAGCAGCGTAAGACAGGGGGAGACCCAGTACTTC. This chain uses TRBV9 with TRBJ2-5, with 8 bases fitting TRBD1. Germline lookup yields CDR1 SGDLS and CDR2 YYNGEE. Trimming took 1 base from V and 5 from J; bases not matched to a gene: 1. The CDR3 totals 13 residues.

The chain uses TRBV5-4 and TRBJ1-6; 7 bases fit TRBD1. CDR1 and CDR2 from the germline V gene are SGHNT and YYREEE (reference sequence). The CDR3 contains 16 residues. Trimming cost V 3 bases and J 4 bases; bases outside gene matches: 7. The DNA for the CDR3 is TGTGCCAGCAGCTCGCGGACAGGTGGATATAATTCACCCCTCCACTTT. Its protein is CASSSRTGGYNSPLHF.

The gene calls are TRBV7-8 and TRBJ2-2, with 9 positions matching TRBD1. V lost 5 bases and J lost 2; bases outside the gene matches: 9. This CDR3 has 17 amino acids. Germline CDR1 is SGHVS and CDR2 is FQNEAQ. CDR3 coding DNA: TGTGCCAGCAGCACACTACCGGGACAGGGTAACACCGGGGAGCTGTTTTTT. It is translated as CASSTLPGQGNTGELFF. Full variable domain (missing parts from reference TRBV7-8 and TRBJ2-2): GAGVSQSPRYKVAKRGQDVALRCDPISGHVSLFWYQQALGQGPEFLTYFQNEAQLDKSGLPSDRFFAERPEGSVSTLKIQRTQQEDSAVYLCASSTLPGQGNTGELFFGEGSRLTVL.

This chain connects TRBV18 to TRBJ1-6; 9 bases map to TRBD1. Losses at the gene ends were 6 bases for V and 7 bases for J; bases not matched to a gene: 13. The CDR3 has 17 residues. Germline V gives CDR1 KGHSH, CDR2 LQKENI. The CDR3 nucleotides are TGTGCCAGCTCGCCAGTTCCGGGACAGGGTATCAATTCACCCCTCCACTTT. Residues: CASSPVPGQGINSPLHF.

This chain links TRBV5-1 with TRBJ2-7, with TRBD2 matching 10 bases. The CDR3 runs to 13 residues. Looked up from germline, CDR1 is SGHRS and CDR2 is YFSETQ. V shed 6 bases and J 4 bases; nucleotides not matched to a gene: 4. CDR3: CASKASGSYEQYF. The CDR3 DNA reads TGCGCCAGCAAGGCTAGCGGGAGTTACGAGCAGTACTTC. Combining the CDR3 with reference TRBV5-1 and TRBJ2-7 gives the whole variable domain KAGVTQTPRYLIKTRGQQVTLSCSPISGHRSVSWYQQTPGQGLQFLFEYFSETQRNKGNFPGRFSGRQFSNSRSEMNVSTLELGDSALYLCASKASGSYEQYFGPGTRLTVT.

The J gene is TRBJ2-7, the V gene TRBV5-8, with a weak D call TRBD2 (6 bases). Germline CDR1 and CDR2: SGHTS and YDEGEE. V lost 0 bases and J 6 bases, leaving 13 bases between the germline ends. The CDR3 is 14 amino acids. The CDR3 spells CASSLGLGRSEQYF. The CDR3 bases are TGTGCCAGCAGCTTGGGTCTAGGGAGGAGCGAGCAGTACTTC.

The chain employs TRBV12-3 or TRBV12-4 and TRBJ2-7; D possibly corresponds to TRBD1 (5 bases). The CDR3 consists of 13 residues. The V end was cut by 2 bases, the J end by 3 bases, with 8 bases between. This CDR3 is CASSLLTVYEQYF. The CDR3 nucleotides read TGTGCCAGCAGTTTATTGACAGTCTACGAGCAGTACTTC.

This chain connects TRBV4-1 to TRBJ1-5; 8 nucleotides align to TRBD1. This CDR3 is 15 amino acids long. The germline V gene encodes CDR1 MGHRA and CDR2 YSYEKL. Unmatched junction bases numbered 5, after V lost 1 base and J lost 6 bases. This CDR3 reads CASSQVPGGSQPQHF. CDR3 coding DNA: TGCGCCAGCAGCCAAGTGCCAGGGGGCAGTCAGCCCCAGCATTTT.

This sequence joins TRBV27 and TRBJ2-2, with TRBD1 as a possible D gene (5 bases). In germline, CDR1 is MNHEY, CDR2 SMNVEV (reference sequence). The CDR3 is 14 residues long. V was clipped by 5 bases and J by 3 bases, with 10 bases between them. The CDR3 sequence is CASSTNRYTGELFF. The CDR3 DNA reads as TGTGCCAGCAGTACAAACAGGTACACCGGGGAGCTGTTTTTT.

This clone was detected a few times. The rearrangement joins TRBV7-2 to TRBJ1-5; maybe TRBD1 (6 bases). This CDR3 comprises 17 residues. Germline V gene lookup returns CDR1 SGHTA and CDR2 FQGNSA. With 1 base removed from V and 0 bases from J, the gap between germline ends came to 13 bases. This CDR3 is CASSLEGSGVSNQPQHF. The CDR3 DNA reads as TGTGCCAGCAGCTTAGAAGGGTCAGGGGTTAGCAATCAGCCCCAGCATTTT.

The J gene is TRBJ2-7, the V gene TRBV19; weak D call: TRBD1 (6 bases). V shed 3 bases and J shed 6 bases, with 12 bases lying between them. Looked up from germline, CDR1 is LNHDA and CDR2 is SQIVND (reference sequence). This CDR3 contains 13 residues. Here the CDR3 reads CASSMSSGVEQYF. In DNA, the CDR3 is TGTGCCAGTAGTATGTCCTCAGGGGTCGAGCAGTACTTC.

The CDR3: CASSSGLAESSYNEQFF. In DNA form, the CDR3 reads TGTGCCAGCAGCTCCGGACTAGCGGAGAGCTCCTACAATGAGCAGTTCTTC. The rearrangement uses TRBV9 and TRBJ2-1; 10 bases map to TRBD2. V lost 4 bases and J lost 0; bases outside the gene matches: 7. The CDR3 sequence is 17 residues long. Per germline, CDR1 SGDLS and CDR2 YYNGEE.

The CDR3 nucleotides are TGTGCCAGCAGCCAAGGGGCGGGGCATAGCAATCAGCCCCAGCATTTT. Residues: CASSQGAGHSNQPQHF. The chain has TRBV3-1 (or the pseudogene TRBV3-2) and TRBJ1-5; tentative D call: TRBD1 (5 bases). V lost 1 base and J 0 bases, leaving 10 bases between the germline ends. This CDR3 contains 16 residues. In germline, CDR1 is LGHDT, CDR2 YNNKEL (reference sequence).

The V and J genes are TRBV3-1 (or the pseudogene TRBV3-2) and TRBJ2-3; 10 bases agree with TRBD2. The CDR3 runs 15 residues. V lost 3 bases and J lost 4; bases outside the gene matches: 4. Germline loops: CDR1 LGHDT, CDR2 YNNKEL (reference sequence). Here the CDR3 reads CASSQMGLASDTQYF. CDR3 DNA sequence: TGTGCCAGCAGCCAGATGGGACTAGCGTCAGATACGCAGTATTTT.

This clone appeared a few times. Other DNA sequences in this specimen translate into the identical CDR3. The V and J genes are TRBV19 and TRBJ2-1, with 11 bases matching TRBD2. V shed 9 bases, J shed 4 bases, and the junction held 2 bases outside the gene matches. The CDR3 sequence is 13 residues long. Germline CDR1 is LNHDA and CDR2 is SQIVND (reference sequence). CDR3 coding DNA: TGTGCCAGCCGACTAGCGGGGTACAATGAGCAGTTCTTC. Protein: CASRLAGYNEQFF.

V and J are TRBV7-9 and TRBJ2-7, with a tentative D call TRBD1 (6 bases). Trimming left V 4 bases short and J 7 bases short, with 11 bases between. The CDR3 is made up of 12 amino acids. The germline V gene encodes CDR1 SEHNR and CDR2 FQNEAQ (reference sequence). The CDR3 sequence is CASSSQGWEQYF. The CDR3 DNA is TGTGCCAGCAGCTCACAGGGATGGGAGCAGTACTTC.

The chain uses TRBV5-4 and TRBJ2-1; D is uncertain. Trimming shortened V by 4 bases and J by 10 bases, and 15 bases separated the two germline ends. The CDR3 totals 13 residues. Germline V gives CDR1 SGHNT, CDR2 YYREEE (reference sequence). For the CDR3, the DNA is TGTGCCAGCAGCACTACCCCGGGTGGAGAGCAGTTCTTC. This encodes CASSTTPGGEQFF.

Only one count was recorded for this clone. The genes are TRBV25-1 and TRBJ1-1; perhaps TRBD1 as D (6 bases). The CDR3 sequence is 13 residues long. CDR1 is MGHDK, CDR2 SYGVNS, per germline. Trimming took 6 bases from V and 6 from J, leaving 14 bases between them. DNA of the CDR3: TGTGCCAGCAGGGCTACAGGGAGACCTGAAGCTTTCTTT. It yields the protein CASRATGRPEAFF.

CDR3 sequence reads: CASSYLAGVGRGYTF. DNA of the CDR3: TGTGCCAGCAGTTACTTGGCAGGGGTAGGACGGGGCTACACCTTC. The V call is TRBV6-5, the J call TRBJ1-2, with D possibly matching TRBD1 (6 bases). The CDR3 has 15 residues. The germline V and J ends were trimmed by 1 base and 8 bases, with 17 bases remaining between them. CDR1 MNHEY and CDR2 SVGAGI come from the germline V gene.